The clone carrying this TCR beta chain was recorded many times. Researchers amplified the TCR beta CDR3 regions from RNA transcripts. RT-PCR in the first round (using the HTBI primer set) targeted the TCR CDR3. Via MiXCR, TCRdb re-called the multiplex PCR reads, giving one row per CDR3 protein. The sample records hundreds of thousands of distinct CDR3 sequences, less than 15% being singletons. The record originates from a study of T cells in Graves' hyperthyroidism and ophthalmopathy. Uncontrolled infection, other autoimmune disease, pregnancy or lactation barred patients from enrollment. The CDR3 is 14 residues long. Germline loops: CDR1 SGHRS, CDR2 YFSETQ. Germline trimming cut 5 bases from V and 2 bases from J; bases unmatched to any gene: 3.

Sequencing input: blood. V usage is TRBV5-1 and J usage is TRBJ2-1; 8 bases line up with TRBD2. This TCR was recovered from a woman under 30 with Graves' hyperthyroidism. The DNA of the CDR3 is TGCGCCAGCAGTCGGGAGGGGACCTACAATGAGCAGTTCTTC. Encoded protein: CASSREGTYNEQFF.